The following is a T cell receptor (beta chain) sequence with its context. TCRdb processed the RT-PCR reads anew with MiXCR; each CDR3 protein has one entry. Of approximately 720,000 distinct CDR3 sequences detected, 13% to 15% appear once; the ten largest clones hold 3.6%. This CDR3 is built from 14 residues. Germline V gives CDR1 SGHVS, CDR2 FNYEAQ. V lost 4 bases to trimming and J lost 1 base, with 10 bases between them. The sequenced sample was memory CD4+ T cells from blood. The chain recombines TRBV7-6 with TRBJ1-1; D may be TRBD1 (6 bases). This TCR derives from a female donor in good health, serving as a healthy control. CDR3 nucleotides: TGTGCCAGCAGCTCCAGACAGGCGAACACTGAAGCTTTCTTT. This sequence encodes CASSSRQANTEAFF.